The rows below give T cell receptor beta chains drawn from one sample of a study of OX40 agonist ivuxolimab in advanced cancers. The assay was immunoSEQ multiplex PCR, and TCRdb's table has in-frame clones only and misses some. The data contain fewer than 75,000 clones, about 87% of them seen just once; the ten biggest clones take up under 3.5%. The sequencing used CD4+ or CD8+ T cells sorted from blood, collected in a trial of the OX40 agonist ivuxolimab. The receptors were sampled from an adult with an advanced solid tumor such as melanoma, head and neck, liver or kidney cancer. CDR3s leave out the opening cysteine and the closing phenylalanine or tryptophan.

v_gene: TRBV27; j_gene: TRBJ2-3; CDR3aa: ASSLSVGLAGGGTQY
v_gene: TRBV6-1; j_gene: TRBJ1-5; CDR3aa: ASSPRQGDQPQH
v_gene: TRBV2; j_gene: TRBJ1-1; CDR3aa: ASRVRVLATEAF
v_gene: TRBV7-2; j_gene: TRBJ1-1; CDR3aa: ASSLVGVNTEAF
v_gene: TRBV7-9; j_gene: TRBJ2-3; CDR3aa: ASSLGLAGANTQY
v_gene: TRBV5-5; j_gene: TRBJ1-2; CDR3aa: ASSWMGGTGSINYGYT
v_gene: TRBV9; j_gene: TRBJ1-4; CDR3aa: ASSVGGQPSNEKLF
v_gene: TRBV30; j_gene: TRBJ1-1; CDR3aa: AWSVDMNTEAF
v_gene: TRBV7-3; j_gene: TRBJ2-3; CDR3aa: ASSLFTDTQY
v_gene: TRBV5-6; j_gene: TRBJ1-2; CDR3aa: ASSLGTAYGYT
v_gene: TRBV5-1; j_gene: TRBJ2-1; CDR3aa: ASSPPVGLERREVKNEQF
v_gene: TRBV7-9; j_gene: TRBJ2-5; CDR3aa: ASSLATPGETQY
v_gene: TRBV19; j_gene: TRBJ1-2; CDR3aa: ASRDAGGNGYT
v_gene: TRBV19; j_gene: TRBJ2-5; CDR3aa: ASSRTGTKIGETQY
v_gene: TRBV7-8; j_gene: TRBJ1-2; CDR3aa: ASSLAGGNYGYT
v_gene: TRBV30; j_gene: TRBJ2-2; CDR3aa: AWSVDSNTGELF
v_gene: TRBV9; j_gene: TRBJ2-2; CDR3aa: ASSAGTSLNTGELF
v_gene: TRBV7-2; j_gene: TRBJ2-7; CDR3aa: ASSLAGSYEQY
v_gene: TRBV30; j_gene: TRBJ2-1; CDR3aa: AWSVYAQDNEQF
v_gene: TRBV6-5; j_gene: TRBJ2-7; CDR3aa: ASSYSTSGGYEQY
v_gene: TRBV6-1; j_gene: -; CDR3aa: ASSGQGYEQY
v_gene: TRBV6-5; j_gene: TRBJ2-1; CDR3aa: ASRDSFYNEQF
v_gene: TRBV28; j_gene: TRBJ2-2; CDR3aa: ASSLLKTGGTGELF
v_gene: TRBV19; j_gene: TRBJ1-2; CDR3aa: ASSITENYGYT
v_gene: TRBV6-6; j_gene: TRBJ2-6; CDR3aa: ASRGQGSSGANVLT
v_gene: TRBV15; j_gene: TRBJ2-2; CDR3aa: ATGSPASTGELF
v_gene: TRBV14; j_gene: TRBJ2-2; CDR3aa: ASSQRAWTGELF
v_gene: TRBV9; j_gene: TRBJ1-6; CDR3aa: ASSPDNRGSPLH
v_gene: TRBV6-5; j_gene: TRBJ2-7; CDR3aa: ASSYQDSSYEQY
v_gene: TRBV5-5; j_gene: TRBJ1-3; CDR3aa: ASSLGPGTTIY
v_gene: TRBV30; j_gene: TRBJ2-7; CDR3aa: AWSEDRGPSYEQY
v_gene: TRBV7-9; j_gene: TRBJ2-3; CDR3aa: ASSSLSGEGTDTQY
v_gene: TRBV15; j_gene: TRBJ1-3; CDR3aa: ATSRPTGLANTIY
v_gene: TRBV7-7; j_gene: TRBJ2-3; CDR3aa: ASSPGFGETDTQY
v_gene: TRBV23-1; j_gene: TRBJ1-5; CDR3aa: ASSQVTFNSNQPQH
v_gene: TRBV4-3; j_gene: TRBJ2-2; CDR3aa: ASSQDRSSWELF
v_gene: TRBV18; j_gene: TRBJ1-1; CDR3aa: ASSPQQNTEAF
v_gene: TRBV7-9; j_gene: TRBJ2-5; CDR3aa: ASSLAEREWGQETQY
v_gene: TRBV9; j_gene: TRBJ2-7; CDR3aa: ASSPETGSYEQY
v_gene: TRBV2; j_gene: TRBJ1-1; CDR3aa: ASSLTSMNTEAF
v_gene: TRBV13; j_gene: TRBJ2-1; CDR3aa: ASRRQGTYYNEQF
v_gene: TRBV6-6; j_gene: TRBJ1-4; CDR3aa: ASSRGGWEKLF
v_gene: TRBV28; j_gene: TRBJ2-7; CDR3aa: ASSLYWSSYEQY
v_gene: TRBV30; j_gene: TRBJ2-5; CDR3aa: AWSGRPSTAETQY
v_gene: TRBV2; j_gene: TRBJ2-5; CDR3aa: ASSELGNPTLQY
v_gene: TRBV11-2; j_gene: TRBJ2-2; CDR3aa: ASSEVWQGASGELF
v_gene: TRBV5-1; j_gene: TRBJ2-5; CDR3aa: ASSLAPGGETQY
v_gene: TRBV19; j_gene: TRBJ1-6; CDR3aa: ASSGDRENSPLH
v_gene: TRBV6-6; j_gene: TRBJ2-7; CDR3aa: ASRNRGSGYEQY
v_gene: TRBV11-3; j_gene: TRBJ2-3; CDR3aa: ASSLNSGGWDTQY
v_gene: TRBV16; j_gene: TRBJ2-7; CDR3aa: ASSPLQGDTHEQY
v_gene: TRBV9; j_gene: TRBJ1-3; CDR3aa: ASSGSAGNTIY
v_gene: TRBV19; j_gene: TRBJ2-7; CDR3aa: ASTPGGTGAYEQY
v_gene: TRBV19; j_gene: TRBJ1-5; CDR3aa: ASSKAGSGQATYSNQPQH
v_gene: TRBV7-6; j_gene: TRBJ2-5; CDR3aa: ASSNDRSKTQY